This T cell receptor (beta chain) was documented in a study of vaccination effects on CD4 cells after COVID-19. Study-level results: Clones from infection and from vaccination both contracted markedly late after vaccination.

Ahead of sequencing, the ViraFEST assay grew antigen-specific CD4+ T cells using viral peptide pools. Subsequent to approximately 11 days of culture, CD4+ T cells were isolated. Participants were given two doses of BNT162b2 or mRNA-1273 vaccine. Absence of prior SARS-CoV-2 infection characterized the vaccine recipients, who showed negative nucleocapsid antibodies. With 7.5 to 10 ug/ml peptides and roughly 11 IU/ml IL-2, roughly 2.1 million PBMC per well were cultured. About this clone: Antigen: not known.

The CDR3 covers 12 residues. The V gene's germline CDR1 is LNHDA and CDR2 SQIVND (reference sequence). The V end lost 6 bases, the J end lost 2 bases, and 6 bases lay between the germline ends. Produced via immunoSEQ multiplex PCR; TCRdb's table is partial and in-frame only. The sample holds about 66,000 clones, under 80% seen once. Specimen: CD4+ T cells from PBMCs cultured with HCoV-OC43 spike peptides, collected after COVID-19 vaccination. Subset here: HCoV-OC43 spike overlapping peptide pool stimulation. The J gene is TRBJ2-3, the V gene TRBV19; D is unclear. The receptor was derived from a human donor who received a COVID-19 vaccine. DNA of the CDR3: TGTGCCAGTAGGTCATACACAGATACGCAGTATTTT. Amino acids: CASRSYTDTQYF.